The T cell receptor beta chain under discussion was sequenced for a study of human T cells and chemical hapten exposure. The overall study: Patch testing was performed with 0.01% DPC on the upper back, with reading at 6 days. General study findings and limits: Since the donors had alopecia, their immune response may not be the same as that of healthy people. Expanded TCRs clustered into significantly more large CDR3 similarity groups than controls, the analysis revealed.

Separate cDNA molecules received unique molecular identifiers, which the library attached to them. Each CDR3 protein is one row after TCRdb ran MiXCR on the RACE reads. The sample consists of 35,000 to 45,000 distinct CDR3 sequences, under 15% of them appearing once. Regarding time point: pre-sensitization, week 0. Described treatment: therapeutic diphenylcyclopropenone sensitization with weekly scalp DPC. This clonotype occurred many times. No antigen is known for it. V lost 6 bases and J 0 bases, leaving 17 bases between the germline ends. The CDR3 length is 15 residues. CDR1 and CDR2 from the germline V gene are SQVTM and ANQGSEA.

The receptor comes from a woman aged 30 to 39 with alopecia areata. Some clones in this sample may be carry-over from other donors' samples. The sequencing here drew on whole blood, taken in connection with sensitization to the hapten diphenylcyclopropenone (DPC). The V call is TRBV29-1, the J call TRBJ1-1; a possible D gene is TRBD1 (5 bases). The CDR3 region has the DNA TGCAGCGTCCAGCCAGGCTGGGGCATGAACACTGAAGCTTTCTTT. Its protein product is CSVQPGWGMNTEAFF.